This T cell receptor beta chain was documented in a study of blood T cell repertoires in COVID-19. Study-wide background: Some COVID-19 samples were acute and others convalescent; all came from the United States, Italy and Spain.

Germline V gene data show CDR1 as SGHRS and CDR2 as YFSETQ. This CDR3 is built from 17 residues. V shed 0 bases and J 8 bases; nucleotides not matched to a gene: 13. The assay was immunoSEQ multiplex PCR, and TCRdb's table has in-frame clones only and misses some. The sample lists some 250,000 clones, roughly nine tenths seen once, with approximately 1.3% in the top ten. The specimen was PBMCs or T cells enriched from blood (not recorded which). The V gene is TRBV5-1, the J gene TRBJ2-1; TRBD2 matches 8 bases. The TCR was taken from a human donor in a cohort exposed to, infected with or recovered from COVID-19 (not recorded which). The donor label of this sample is uncertain. In nucleotides, the CDR3 is TGCGCCAGCAGCTTGGTGGGTAGCGGGGTCGTGTGGGATGAGCAGTTCTTC. Translating it yields CASSLVGSGVVWDEQFF.